This T cell receptor (beta chain) was captured in a study of blood T cell repertoires in COVID-19. Overall study: Italy, Spain and the United States were the sources of the convalescent and acute COVID-19 samples. Nucleic acid was either cDNA or gDNA, and it came from T cells, B-cell-depleted T cells, or PBMCs.

In the original processing: Reference gene primers were amplified, and this amplification served to estimate nucleated cell counts. The assay was immunoSEQ multiplex PCR, and TCRdb's table has in-frame clones only and misses some. V and J calls plus clone size are reproduced from that table; the DNA served to infer D and trimming. Of about 74,000 clones listed, 91% are singletons. The ends were cut back, 2 bases at V and 0 bases at J, with 2 bases in the middle. This CDR3 has 13 residues. CDR1 is SNHLY, CDR2 FYNNEI, per germline. This sequence originates from a woman in her sixties with active COVID-19. This chain connects TRBV2 to TRBJ2-4; D gene ambiguous. The sequencing sample was made of peripheral blood. The CDR3 protein is CASSERAKNIQYF. As DNA, the CDR3 is TGTGCCAGCAGTGAACGAGCCAAAAACATTCAGTACTTC.